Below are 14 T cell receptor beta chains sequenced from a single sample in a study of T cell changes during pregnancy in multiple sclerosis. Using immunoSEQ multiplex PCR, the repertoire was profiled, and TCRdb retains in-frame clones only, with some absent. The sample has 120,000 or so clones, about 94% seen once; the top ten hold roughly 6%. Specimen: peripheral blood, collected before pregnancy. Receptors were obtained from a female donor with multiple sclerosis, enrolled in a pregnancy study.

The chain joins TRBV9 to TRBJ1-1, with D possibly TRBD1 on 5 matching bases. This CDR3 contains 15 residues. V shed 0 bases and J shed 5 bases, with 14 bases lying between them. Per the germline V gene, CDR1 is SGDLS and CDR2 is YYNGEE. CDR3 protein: CASSVGGRLDTEAFF. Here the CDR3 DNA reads TGTGCCAGCAGCGTAGGGGGCCGTCTGGATACTGAAGCTTTCTTT.

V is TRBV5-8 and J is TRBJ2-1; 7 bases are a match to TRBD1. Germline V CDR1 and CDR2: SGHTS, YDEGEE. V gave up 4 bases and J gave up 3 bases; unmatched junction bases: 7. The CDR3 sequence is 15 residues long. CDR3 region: CASSQRQGYYNEQFF. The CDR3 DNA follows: TGTGCCAGCAGCCAGCGACAGGGCTACTACAATGAGCAGTTCTTC.

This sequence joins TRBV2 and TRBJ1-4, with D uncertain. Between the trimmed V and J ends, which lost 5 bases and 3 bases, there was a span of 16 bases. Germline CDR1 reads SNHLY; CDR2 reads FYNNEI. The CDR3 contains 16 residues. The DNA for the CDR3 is TGTGCCAGCAGTTCAGTGGCCCCGGGATCTAATGAAAAACTGTTTTTT. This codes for CASSSVAPGSNEKLFF.

CDR3 DNA: TGCAGCGTTGAGGGACTAGCGGGAGGGAGCTCCTACAATGAGCAGTTCTTC. Translated: CSVEGLAGGSSYNEQFF. The chain uses TRBV29-1 and TRBJ2-1; 16 nucleotides align to TRBD2. V gave up 3 bases and J gave up 0 bases; unmatched junction bases: 2. The V gene's germline CDR1 is SQVTM and CDR2 ANQGSEA. The CDR3 is 17 amino acids.

CDR3 sequence reads: CATTRGGRNQPQHF. The CDR3 DNA reads TGTGCCACCACCCGAGGAGGTCGCAATCAGCCCCAGCATTTT. The chain has TRBV15 and TRBJ1-5, with D hard to call. CDR1 is LNHNV and CDR2 is YYDKDF in the germline V gene (reference sequence). V shed 7 bases and J shed 2 bases, with 12 bases lying between them. The CDR3 is 14 amino acids.

CDR3 in amino acids: CASSLSRGTGTYEQYF. Written as DNA, the CDR3 is TGTGCCAGCAGTTTATCGAGGGGGACAGGTACCTACGAGCAGTACTTC. The chain is built from TRBV27 and TRBJ2-7, with TRBD1 matching 8 bases. J gave up 2 bases and V 0 bases, and 6 bases lay outside the gene matches. The CDR3 spans 16 residues. The germline CDR1 and CDR2 sequences are MNHEY and SMNVEV (reference sequence).

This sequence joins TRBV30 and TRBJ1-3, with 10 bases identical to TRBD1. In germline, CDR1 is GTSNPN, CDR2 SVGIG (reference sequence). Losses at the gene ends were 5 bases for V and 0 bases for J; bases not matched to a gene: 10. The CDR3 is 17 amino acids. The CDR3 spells CAWRQDRGPFSGNTIYF. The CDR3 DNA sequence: TGTGCCTGGCGCCAAGACAGGGGGCCGTTCTCTGGAAACACCATATATTTT.

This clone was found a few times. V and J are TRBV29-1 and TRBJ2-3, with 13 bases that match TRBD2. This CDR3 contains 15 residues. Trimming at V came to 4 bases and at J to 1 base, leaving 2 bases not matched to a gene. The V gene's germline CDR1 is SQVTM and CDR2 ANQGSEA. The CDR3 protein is CSVGTSGGGTDTQYF. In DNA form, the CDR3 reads TGCAGCGTTGGGACTAGCGGGGGAGGCACAGATACGCAGTATTTT.

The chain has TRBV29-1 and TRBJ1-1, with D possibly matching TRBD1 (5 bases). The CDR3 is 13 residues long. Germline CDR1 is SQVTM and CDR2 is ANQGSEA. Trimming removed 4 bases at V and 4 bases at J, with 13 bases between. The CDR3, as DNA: TGCAGCGTTGCAGGGATTCTGAGCACTGAAGCTTTCTTT. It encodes CSVAGILSTEAFF.

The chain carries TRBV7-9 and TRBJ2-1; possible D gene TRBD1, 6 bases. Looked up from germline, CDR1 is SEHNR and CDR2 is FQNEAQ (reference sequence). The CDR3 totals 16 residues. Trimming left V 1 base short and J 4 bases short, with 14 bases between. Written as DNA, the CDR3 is TGTGCCAGCAGCTTAGAAGGGGTGGGGGCGTACAATGAGCAGTTCTTC. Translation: CASSLEGVGAYNEQFF.

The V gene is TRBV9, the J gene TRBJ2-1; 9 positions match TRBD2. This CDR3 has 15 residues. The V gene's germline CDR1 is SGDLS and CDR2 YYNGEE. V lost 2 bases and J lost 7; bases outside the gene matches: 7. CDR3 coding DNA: TGTGCCAGCAGCGTTGAACTAGCGGGTAAAAATGAGCAGTTCTTC. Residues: CASSVELAGKNEQFF. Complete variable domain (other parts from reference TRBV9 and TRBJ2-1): DSGVTQTPKHLITATGQRVTLRCSPRSGDLSVYWYQQSLDQGLQFLIQYYNGEERAKGNILERFSAQQFPDLHSELNLSSLELGDSALYFCASSVELAGKNEQFFGPGTRLTVL.

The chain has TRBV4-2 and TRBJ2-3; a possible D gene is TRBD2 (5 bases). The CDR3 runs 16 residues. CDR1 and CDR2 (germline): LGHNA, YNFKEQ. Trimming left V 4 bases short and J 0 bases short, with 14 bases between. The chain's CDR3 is CASSRSADHSTDTQYF. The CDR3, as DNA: TGTGCCAGCAGCCGGTCAGCGGACCATAGCACAGATACGCAGTATTTT.

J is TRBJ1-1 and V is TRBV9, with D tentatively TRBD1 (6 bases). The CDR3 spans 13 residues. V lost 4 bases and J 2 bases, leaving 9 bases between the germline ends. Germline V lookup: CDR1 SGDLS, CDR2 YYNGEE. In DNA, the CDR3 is TGTGCCAGCAGCCGGGACACCAACACTGAAGCTTTCTTT. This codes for CASSRDTNTEAFF. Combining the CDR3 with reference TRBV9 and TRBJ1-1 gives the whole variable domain DSGVTQTPKHLITATGQRVTLRCSPRSGDLSVYWYQQSLDQGLQFLIQYYNGEERAKGNILERFSAQQFPDLHSELNLSSLELGDSALYFCASSRDTNTEAFFGQGTRLTVV.

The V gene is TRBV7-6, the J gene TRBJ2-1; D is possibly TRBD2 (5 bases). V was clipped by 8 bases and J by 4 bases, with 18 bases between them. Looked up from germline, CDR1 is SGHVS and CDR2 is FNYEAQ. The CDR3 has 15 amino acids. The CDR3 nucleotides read TGTGCCAGCGGCCGTAAGGGAGTCAGTTACAATGAGCAGTTCTTC. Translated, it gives CASGRKGVSYNEQFF.